The present entry profiles one TCR beta chain with its context. Its specificity is not known. CDR3 length: 16 residues. Trimming took off 6 bases at V and 0 bases at J, with 15 bases between the two ends. From germline, CDR1 is MDHEN and CDR2 SYDVKM. The data were obtained in a study of read filtering for tumor transcriptome and immune sequencing. Regarding the study as a whole: Compared with RNA-seq, IR-seq gave much higher clonotype depth and reliability. Dropping single-read clonotypes raised IR-seq and RNA-seq shared-clonotype correlation.

From approximately 400 ng of RNA, a library with molecular barcoded alpha/delta and beta/gamma adaptors was made. Using its own MiXCR run on the reads, TCRdb lists one record per CDR3 protein. Of about 57,000 distinct CDR3 sequences in the sample, 20% to 25% were seen once. This TCR derives from a donor at least 40 years old with multiple myeloma. This chain uses TRBV28 with TRBJ2-1; the D gene is possibly TRBD1 (6 bases). The sample consisted of a population of CD138-negative cells sorted from bone marrow. The CDR3 reads CASSSWGLGSYNEQFF. The DNA for the CDR3 is TGTGCCAGCAGCTCATGGGGGCTGGGCTCCTACAATGAGCAGTTCTTC.